What follows is one T cell receptor (beta chain) and its context. This entry is derived from a study of blood T cell repertoires in COVID-19. Study information: The analysed material was cDNA or gDNA that came from T cells, B-cell-depleted T cells, or PBMCs.

Here immunoSEQ multiplex PCR was the method, and the copy in TCRdb shows in-frame clones only, minus some. The sample lists approximately 500,000 clones; roughly 88% were seen once. The CDR3 loop spans 16 amino acids. After removal of 2 bases from V and 5 bases from J, the junction contained 9 bases not matched to a gene. Per the germline V gene, CDR1 is SGHTS and CDR2 is YDEGEE. The genes are TRBV5-8 and TRBJ2-2; TRBD1 aligns across 7 bases. The sequence was obtained from a human donor in a cohort sampled during active COVID-19. What was sequenced was peripheral blood. In DNA, the CDR3 is TGTGCCAGCAGCTTAAAACAGACAGGGACAACCGGGGAGCTGTTTTTT. As protein: CASSLKQTGTTGELFF.